The 24 T cell receptor beta chains given below trace back to one sample, sequenced in a study of Graves' ophthalmopathy and Graves' hyperthyroidism. Amplified TCR beta CDR3 regions were obtained using RNA transcripts as template. First-round RT-PCR with HTBI primers preceded a second-round multiplex PCR. TCRdb called the multiplex PCR reads again in MiXCR, with one record for every CDR3 protein. The repertoire holds around 170,000 distinct CDR3 sequences, with about 40% as singletons. Sequenced material: peripheral blood. The receptors stem from a woman aged 40 to 50 with Graves' ophthalmopathy.

V and J are TRBV19 and TRBJ2-7; TRBD2 matches at 8 bases. With V trimmed by 5 bases and J by 4 bases, 13 bases remained unmatched. This CDR3 has 16 residues. Germline CDR1 and CDR2: LNHDA and SQIVND (reference sequence). CDR3 protein: CASSPGGTSLGYEQYF. The CDR3 nucleotides are TGTGCCAGTAGTCCGGGGGGGACTTCCCTCGGGTACGAGCAGTACTTC.

This clonotype was detected ten times or more. This chain uses TRBV6-2 or TRBV6-3 with TRBJ2-4; 7 bases line up with TRBD2. Germline assignment: CDR1 MNHEY and CDR2 SVGEGT. V lost 7 bases, J lost 1 base, and 10 bases stayed unmatched. CDR3 length: 16 amino acids. CDR3 sequence reads: CASTPTGGFAKNIQYF. CDR3 nucleotide sequence: TGTGCCAGCACTCCCACGGGGGGATTTGCCAAAAACATTCAGTACTTC.

There are many counts of this clonotype. This chain links TRBV6-1 with TRBJ2-7; D is possibly TRBD1 (5 bases). This CDR3 spans 13 amino acids. Germline V gene lookup returns CDR1 MNHNS and CDR2 SASEGT. Between the trimmed V and J ends, which lost 1 base and 2 bases, there was a span of 6 bases. As DNA, the CDR3 is TGTGCCAGCAGTGAAGGACAGCCCTACGAGCAGTACTTC. Amino acid sequence: CASSEGQPYEQYF.

This chain joins TRBV4-3 and TRBJ2-7; D might be TRBD2 (5 bases). This CDR3 region has 15 residues. CDR1 and CDR2 (germline): LGHNA, YSLEER. V shed 5 bases and J shed 3 bases, with 17 bases lying between them. The CDR3 loop reads CASSTDPHRGYEQYF. CDR3 in DNA: TGCGCCAGCAGCACCGACCCTCATCGGGGCTACGAGCAGTACTTC.

The chain uses TRBV12-3 or TRBV12-4 and TRBJ1-1; 10 nucleotides agree with TRBD1. The CDR3 is made up of 16 amino acids. V gave up 6 bases and J gave up 10 bases; unmatched junction bases: 17. CDR3 loop: CASSHRDRGRFKVAFF. In DNA, the CDR3 is TGTGCCAGCAGCCACCGGGACAGGGGACGTTTTAAGGTAGCTTTCTTT.

This clonotype was seen many times. The chain couples TRBV10-1 to TRBJ1-6, with no clear D. With 6 bases removed from V and 9 bases from J, the gap between germline ends came to 6 bases. CDR1 and CDR2 (germline): WNHNN, SYGVQD (reference sequence). CDR3 length: 11 amino acids. This CDR3 reads CASRLSSPLHF. As DNA, the CDR3 is TGCGCCAGCAGATTGAGTTCACCCCTCCACTTT.

This clonotype appeared many times. The chain carries TRBV7-6 and TRBJ2-2; D unresolved. CDR1 and CDR2 (germline): SGHVS, FNYEAQ. This CDR3 spans 16 amino acids. V was cut by 2 bases and J by 0 bases, with 10 bases left in between. The CDR3: CASSLLGIPNTGELFF. The CDR3 DNA reads TGTGCCAGCAGCTTACTGGGGATACCGAACACCGGGGAGCTGTTTTTT.

To note about this clonotype: The junction departs from germline at one end; a sequencing error may be responsible. V gene TRBV27 combines with J gene TRBJ1-2; D gene unclear. The CDR3 totals 11 residues. CDR1 MNHEY and CDR2 SMNVEV come from the germline V gene (reference sequence). In DNA, the CDR3 is TGTGCCAGCAGCGTTAACTATGGCTACATCTTC. As protein: CASSVNYGYIF.

This clonotype was counted ten times or more. The CDR3 nucleotides read TGTGCCTGGAGTGTACCCCCGCTCGGTCAGCCCCAGCATTTT. Its translation is CAWSVPPLGQPQHF. The chain is built from TRBV30 and TRBJ1-5; D unclear. Trimming cost V 0 bases and J 6 bases, with 12 bases left between them. Germline loops: CDR1 GTSNPN, CDR2 SVGIG (reference sequence). The CDR3 consists of 14 residues.

This clonotype came up a few times. V and J are TRBV6-5 and TRBJ1-1; D is undetermined. The CDR3 sequence is 14 residues long. Germline V CDR1 and CDR2: MNHEY, SVGAGI. V lost 4 bases and J 6 bases, leaving 15 bases between the germline ends. This chain's CDR3 is CASSFGVVGAEAFF. Written as DNA, the CDR3 is TGTGCCAGCAGTTTTGGAGTGGTAGGAGCTGAAGCTTTCTTT.

Many counts were recorded for this clonotype. The genes are TRBV6-1 and TRBJ1-6; maybe TRBD1 (5 bases). CDR1 and CDR2 from the germline V gene are MNHNS and SASEGT. Trimming took 7 bases from V and 4 from J, leaving 8 bases between them. The CDR3 is 13 amino acids. In DNA, the CDR3 is TGTGCCAGCAACGGGGGTTATAATTCACCCCTCCACTTT. Amino acid sequence: CASNGGYNSPLHF.

This clonotype was counted many times. V and J are TRBV7-2 and TRBJ2-7; D call uncertain. The V end was cut by 0 bases, the J end by 7 bases, with 19 bases between. Per germline, CDR1 SGHTA and CDR2 FQGNSA. The CDR3 has 16 residues. CDR3 amino acids: CASSLALARSHWEQYF. In nucleotides, the CDR3 is TGTGCCAGCAGCTTAGCGCTTGCTAGGTCTCACTGGGAGCAGTACTTC.

This clonotype occurred many times. The gene calls are TRBV11-2 and TRBJ1-1; no clear D gene. The CDR3 totals 12 residues. The germline V gene encodes CDR1 SGHAT and CDR2 FQNNGV. Trimming removed 5 bases from V and 4 bases from J, with 8 bases in between. The CDR3 here is CASSPTSTEAFF. CDR3 coding DNA: TGTGCCAGCAGCCCCACTAGCACTGAAGCTTTCTTT.

This clonotype occurred many times. The V gene is TRBV6-5, the J gene TRBJ1-6, with a possible D match to TRBD1 (5 bases). The germline CDR1 and CDR2 sequences are MNHEY and SVGAGI. This CDR3 is built from 14 residues. The V and J ends lost 7 bases and 7 bases respectively, with 14 bases between them. The CDR3 here is CASKEGSVNSPLHF. As DNA, the CDR3 is TGTGCCAGCAAGGAGGGGTCGGTAAATTCACCCCTCCACTTT.

This clonotype was observed at least ten times. Possible read error: a much larger clone is one base away. The chain is built from TRBV7-3 and TRBJ2-2, with 7 bases matching TRBD1. The CDR3 runs 14 residues. Germline trimming cut 4 bases from V and 4 bases from J; bases unmatched to any gene: 3. CDR1 SGHTA and CDR2 FQGTGA come from the germline V gene. The CDR3 sequence is CASSSGQSTGELFF. The CDR3, as DNA: TGTGCCAGCAGCTCGGGACAGAGCACCGGGGAGCTGTTTTTT. Variable domain in full (rest from reference TRBV7-3 and TRBJ2-2): GAGVSQTPSNKVTEKGKYVELRCDPISGHTALYWYRQSLGQGPEFLIYFQGTGAADDSGLPNDRFFAVRPEGSVSTLKIQRTERGDSAVYLCASSSGQSTGELFFGEGSRLTVL.

The rearrangement links TRBV25-1 to TRBJ1-2; 10 bases fit TRBD1. The trim removed 5 bases at V and 6 bases at J, leaving 6 bases unmatched. The CDR3 has 14 amino acids. Germline-derived CDR1 and CDR2 are MGHDK and SYGVNS. CDR3: CASSRDRGRHGYTF. As DNA, the CDR3 is TGTGCCAGCAGTCGGGACAGGGGACGTCATGGCTACACCTTC.

In its sample, this clonotype was seen many times. The chain carries TRBV28 and TRBJ1-2; no clear D gene. Between the trimmed V and J ends, which lost 4 bases and 11 bases, there was a span of 14 bases. The germline CDR1 and CDR2 sequences are MDHEN and SYDVKM. The CDR3 is made up of 12 amino acids. CDR3 DNA sequence: TGTGCCAGCAGTTCGCCCCTGGTCCCATACACCTTC. Translated, it gives CASSSPLVPYTF.

This chain links TRBV15 with TRBJ1-2; 7 positions agree with TRBD1. J was trimmed by 4 bases and V by 2 bases; bases with no gene match: 7. The length of the CDR3 is 15 residues. Germline CDR1 and CDR2: LNHNV and YYDKDF (reference sequence). CDR3 coding DNA: TGTGCCACCAGCAGATACCGGGACAGTCCCTATGGCTACACCTTC. Amino acids: CATSRYRDSPYGYTF.

The V call is TRBV2, the J call TRBJ2-5; D is possibly TRBD2 (6 bases). The ends were cut back, 7 bases at V and 4 bases at J, with 13 bases in the middle. CDR1 and CDR2 (germline): SNHLY, FYNNEI. This CDR3 has 13 amino acids. The CDR3 DNA follows: TGTGCCAGCAAGTGGCGGGGCGGAGAGACCCAGTACTTC. It is translated as CASKWRGGETQYF.

The J gene is TRBJ1-2, the V gene TRBV19; D possibly corresponds to TRBD1 (5 bases). The CDR3 has 14 amino acids. Germline V gives CDR1 LNHDA, CDR2 SQIVND (reference sequence). Trimming cost V 8 bases and J 4 bases, with 17 bases left between them. This CDR3 reads CASGLEGVGYGYTF. CDR3 in DNA: TGTGCCAGTGGCCTGGAAGGGGTGGGCTATGGCTACACCTTC.

This chain connects TRBV20-1 to TRBJ1-2; D is uncertain. Germline values: CDR1 DFQATT, CDR2 SNEGSKA (reference sequence). The CDR3 length is 13 residues. Trimming removed 1 base at V and 4 bases at J, with 10 bases between. In nucleotides, the CDR3 is TGCAGTGCTAGAGCCGGGGAGACCTATGGCTACACCTTC. This translates into CSARAGETYGYTF.

This clonotype was detected many times. V is TRBV6-5 and J is TRBJ1-5; D gene ambiguous. This CDR3 comprises 13 residues. Germline-derived CDR1 and CDR2 are MNHEY and SVGAGI. The V gene lost 11 bases and the J gene lost 3 bases, with 14 bases spanning the gap. In DNA form, the CDR3 reads TGTGCCGTGGCCGGGGATTCCAATCAGCCCCAGCATTTT. It codes for CAVAGDSNQPQHF.

This clonotype was counted many times. The gene calls are TRBV28 and TRBJ1-5; D is undetermined. The V end was cut by 4 bases, the J end by 5 bases, with 3 bases between. CDR3 size: 11 residues. Germline lookup yields CDR1 MDHEN and CDR2 SYDVKM. Here the CDR3 DNA reads TGTGCCAGCAGTTCATATCAGCCCCAGCATTTT. As protein: CASSSYQPQHF.

A few counts support this clonotype. The DNA for the CDR3 is TGTGCCAGCAGTTACTCGTGGACATCGAATAGCAATCAGCCCCAGCATTTT. This codes for CASSYSWTSNSNQPQHF. The chain combines TRBV6-2 or TRBV6-3 with TRBJ1-5, with D possibly TRBD1 on 5 matching bases. Trimming took 0 bases from V and 0 from J, leaving 12 bases between them. Germline V gene sequence: CDR1 MNHEY, CDR2 SVGEGT. The CDR3 runs to 17 residues.